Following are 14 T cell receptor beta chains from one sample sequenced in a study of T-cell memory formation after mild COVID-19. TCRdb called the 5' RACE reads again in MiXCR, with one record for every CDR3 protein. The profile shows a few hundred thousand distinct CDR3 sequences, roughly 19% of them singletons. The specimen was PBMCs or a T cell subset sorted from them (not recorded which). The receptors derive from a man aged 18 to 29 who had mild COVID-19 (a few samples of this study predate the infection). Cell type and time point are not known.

The CDR3, as DNA: TGTGCCAGCAGCCCTTCCGACATGAACACTGAAGCTTTCTTT. This encodes CASSPSDMNTEAFF. The V gene is TRBV16, the J gene TRBJ1-1; no firm D call. V lost 4 bases, J lost 0 bases, and 9 bases lay in between. CDR1 is KGHSY and CDR2 is FQNENV in the germline V gene. The CDR3 has 14 amino acids.

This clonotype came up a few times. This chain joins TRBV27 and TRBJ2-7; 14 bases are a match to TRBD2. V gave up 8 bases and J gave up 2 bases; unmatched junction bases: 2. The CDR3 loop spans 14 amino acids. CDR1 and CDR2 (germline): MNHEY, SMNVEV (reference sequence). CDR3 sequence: CASRTSGGTYEQYV. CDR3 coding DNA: TGTGCCAGCCGGACTAGCGGGGGGACCTACGAGCAGTACGTC.

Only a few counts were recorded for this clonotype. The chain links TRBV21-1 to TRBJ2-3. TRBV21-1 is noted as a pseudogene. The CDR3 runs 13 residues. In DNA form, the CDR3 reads TGTGCCAGCAGCAAAGCCGGCGTTGGTACGCAGTATTTT. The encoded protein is CASSKAGVGTQYF.

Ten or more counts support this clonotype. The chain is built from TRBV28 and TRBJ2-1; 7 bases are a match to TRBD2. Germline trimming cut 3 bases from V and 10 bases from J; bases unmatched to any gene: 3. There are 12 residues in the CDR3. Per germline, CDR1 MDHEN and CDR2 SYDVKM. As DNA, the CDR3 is TGTGCCAGCAGTTTCGGACTAGTCGAGCAGTTCTTC. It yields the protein CASSFGLVEQFF.

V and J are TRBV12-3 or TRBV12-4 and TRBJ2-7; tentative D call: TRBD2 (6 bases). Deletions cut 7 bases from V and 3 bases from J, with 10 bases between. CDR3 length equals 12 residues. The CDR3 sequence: CASIRRDYEQYF. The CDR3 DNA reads TGTGCCAGCATTAGGCGGGACTACGAGCAGTACTTC.

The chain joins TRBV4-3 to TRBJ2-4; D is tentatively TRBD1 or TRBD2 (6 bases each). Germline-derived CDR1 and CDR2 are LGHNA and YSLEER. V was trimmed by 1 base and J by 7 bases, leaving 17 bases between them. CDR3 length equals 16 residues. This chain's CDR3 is CASSQVFRVGGNIQYF. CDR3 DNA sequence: TGCGCCAGCAGCCAAGTTTTCAGGGTAGGGGGGAACATTCAGTACTTC.

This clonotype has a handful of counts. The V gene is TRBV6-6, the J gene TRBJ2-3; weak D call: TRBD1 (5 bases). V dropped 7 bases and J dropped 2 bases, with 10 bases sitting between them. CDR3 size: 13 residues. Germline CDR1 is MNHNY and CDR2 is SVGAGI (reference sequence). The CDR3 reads CASTGHLTDTQYF. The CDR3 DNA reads TGTGCCAGCACCGGACACCTCACAGATACGCAGTATTTT.

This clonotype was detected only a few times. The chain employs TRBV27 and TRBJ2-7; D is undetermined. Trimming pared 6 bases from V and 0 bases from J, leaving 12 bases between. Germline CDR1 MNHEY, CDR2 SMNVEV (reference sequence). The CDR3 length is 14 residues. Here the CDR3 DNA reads TGTGCCAGCAGGGGCACTTTTAGCTCCTACGAGCAGTACGTC. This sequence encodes CASRGTFSSYEQYV.

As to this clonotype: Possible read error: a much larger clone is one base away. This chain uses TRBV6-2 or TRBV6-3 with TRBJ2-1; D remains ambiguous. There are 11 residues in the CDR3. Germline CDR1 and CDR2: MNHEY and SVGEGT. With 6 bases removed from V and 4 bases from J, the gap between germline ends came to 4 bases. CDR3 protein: CASRLYNEQFF. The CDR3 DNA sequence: TGTGCCAGCAGATTATACAATGAGCAGTTCTTC.

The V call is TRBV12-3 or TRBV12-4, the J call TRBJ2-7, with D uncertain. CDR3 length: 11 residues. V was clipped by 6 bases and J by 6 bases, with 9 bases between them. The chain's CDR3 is CASSPGSEQYF. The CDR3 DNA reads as TGTGCCAGCAGCCCAGGCAGCGAGCAGTACTTC.

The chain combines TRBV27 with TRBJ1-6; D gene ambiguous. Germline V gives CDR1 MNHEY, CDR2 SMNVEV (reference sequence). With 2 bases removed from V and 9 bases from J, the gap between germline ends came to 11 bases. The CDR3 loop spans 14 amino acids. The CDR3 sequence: CASSLGDLGSPLHF. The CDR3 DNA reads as TGTGCCAGCAGTTTAGGGGATTTAGGTTCACCCCTCCACTTT.

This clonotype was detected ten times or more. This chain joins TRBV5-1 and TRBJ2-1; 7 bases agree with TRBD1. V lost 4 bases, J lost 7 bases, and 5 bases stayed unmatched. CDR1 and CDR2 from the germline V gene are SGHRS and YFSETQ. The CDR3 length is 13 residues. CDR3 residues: CASSDQQGNEQFF. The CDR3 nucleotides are TGCGCCAGCAGCGACCAACAGGGGAATGAGCAGTTCTTC.

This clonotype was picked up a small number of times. The chain's CDR3 is CSATDYGGLIYNEQFF. In nucleotides, the CDR3 is TGCAGTGCTACAGATTACGGGGGGCTGATTTACAATGAGCAGTTCTTC. This chain joins TRBV20-1 and TRBJ2-1; D is perhaps TRBD2 (7 bases). The CDR3 is 16 residues long. Trimming took off 4 bases at V and 4 bases at J, with 20 bases between the two ends. From germline, CDR1 is DFQATT and CDR2 SNEGSKA (reference sequence).

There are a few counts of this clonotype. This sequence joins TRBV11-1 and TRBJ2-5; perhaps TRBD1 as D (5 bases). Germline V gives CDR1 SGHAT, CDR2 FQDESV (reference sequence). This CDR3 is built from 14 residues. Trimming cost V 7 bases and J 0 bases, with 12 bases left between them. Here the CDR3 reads CASTPTEYQETQYF. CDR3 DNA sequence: TGTGCCAGCACACCGACAGAGTACCAAGAGACCCAGTACTTC.